This T cell receptor beta chain was found in a study of early stage breast cancer tumors. The overall study: ER+/PR+/HER2- status applied to twelve of 16 invasive breast tumors. Invasive lobular carcinomas made up about 30% of the 12 ER+/PR+/HER2- tumors. Broader study findings: Blood repertoires resembled normal breast more than tumor. Tumors had roughly 2.5-fold higher T cell density than normal breast.

The CDR3 extends over 14 amino acids. Germline V gene lookup returns CDR1 LNHDA and CDR2 SQIVND (reference sequence). Trimming removed 5 bases at V and 3 bases at J, with 12 bases between. Details on this clone: Its target is unknown.

The method was immunoSEQ multiplex PCR; TCRdb's version includes in-frame clones alone and lacks a portion of them. The repertoire holds several thousand clones, under 70% seen once, with 20% to 25% in the top ten. The rearrangement joins TRBV19 to TRBJ2-3; the D gene is possibly TRBD2 (6 bases). The sequencing sample was made of breast tumor tissue. The receptor's source is a person aged 50-59 years with breast cancer. The DNA for the CDR3 is TGTGCCAGTAGTCCCCCCGGGGGAACAGATACGCAGTATTTT. Amino acids: CASSPPGGTDTQYF.